This entry lists 8 T cell receptor beta chains sequenced from one sample in a study of identical twins. Each CDR3 protein gets one entry after TCRdb re-called the 5' RACE reads with MiXCR. The top ten clones hold around 1.9% of a sample with some 710,000 distinct CDR3 sequences, 6.1% of them seen once. The sample comprised naive T cells sorted from blood. The origin of the receptors is a man aged 18 to 30 in good health.

In the case of this clonotype: This may be a read error: a much more frequent sequence differs by one nucleotide. The chain joins TRBV7-9 to TRBJ1-2; D ambiguous. CDR3 length: 14 residues. Trimming shortened V by 6 bases and J by 1 base, and 12 bases separated the two germline ends. Per the germline V gene, CDR1 is SEHNR and CDR2 is FQNEAQ (reference sequence). CDR3 coding DNA: TGTGCCAGCAGTAATTACGGCAGTAACTATGGCTACACCTTC. Translating gives CASSNYGSNYGYTF. Full variable domain (missing parts from reference TRBV7-9 and TRBJ1-2): DTGVSQNPRHKITKRGQNVTFRCDPISEHNRLYWYRQTLGQGPEFLTYFQNEAQLEKSRLLSDRFSAERPKGSFSTLEIQRTEQGDSAMYLCASSNYGSNYGYTFGSGTRLTVV.

This clonotype was seen a handful of times. The chain has TRBV6-1 and TRBJ2-3, with 10 nucleotides matching TRBD2. J lost 2 bases, V lost 8 bases, and 7 bases had no gene match. This CDR3 is built from 15 residues. The germline gives CDR1 MNHNS, CDR2 SASEGT. In nucleotides, the CDR3 is TGTGCCAGCGGAATAGCGGGAGGTGTCACAGATACGCAGTATTTT. Its translation: CASGIAGGVTDTQYF.

V is TRBV7-8 and J is TRBJ2-2; 7 nucleotides agree with TRBD2. This CDR3 comprises 13 residues. V lost 7 bases, J lost 6 bases, and 5 bases stayed unmatched. From germline, CDR1 is SGHVS and CDR2 FQNEAQ. CDR3 loop: CASKVGRSGELFF. The CDR3 coding sequence is TGTGCCAGCAAGGTCGGGAGGTCCGGGGAGCTGTTTTTT. Drawing the rest from reference TRBV7-8 and TRBJ2-2, the complete variable domain is GAGVSQSPRYKVAKRGQDVALRCDPISGHVSLFWYQQALGQGPEFLTYFQNEAQLDKSGLPSDRFFAERPEGSVSTLKIQRTQQEDSAVYLCASKVGRSGELFFGEGSRLTVL.

Many counts were recorded for this clonotype. The rearrangement uses TRBV24-1 and TRBJ2-4; the match to TRBD1 covers 8 bases. The V segment lost 4 bases and the J segment 2 bases; nucleotides outside the gene matches: 3. The CDR3 runs to 15 residues. CDR1 KGHDR and CDR2 SFDVKD come from the germline V gene. Here the CDR3 reads CATSERQGSKNIQYF. The CDR3 bases are TGTGCCACCAGTGAGCGACAGGGGTCCAAAAACATTCAGTACTTC.

As regards this clonotype: The DNA is omitted, as the CDR3 cannot be located on it reliably, and the CDR3 follows TCRdb's listing. The chain carries TRBV7-3 and TRBJ2-2. Inclusive of both ends, the CDR3 amounts to 13 amino acids. The germline gives CDR1 SGHTA, CDR2 FQGTGA. The CDR3 here is CASSPPAPGSCFF.

A few counts support this clonotype. The chain joins TRBV21-1 to TRBJ1-4; the D segment call TRBD1 is taken from the table without a DNA check. TRBV21-1 is designated a pseudogene. The CDR3 consists of 16 residues. In DNA form, the CDR3 reads TGTGCCAGCAGCACAGCCCTGGGGCAGTTTAATGAAAAACTGTTTTTT. This gives the protein CASSTALGQFNEKLFF.

This chain links TRBV5-1 with TRBJ2-1; D might be TRBD2 (6 bases). V was clipped by 7 bases and J by 8 bases, with 19 bases between them. CDR3 length: 14 amino acids. Germline V gene sequence: CDR1 SGHRS, CDR2 YFSETQ. The CDR3 loop reads CASRQYSGVYEQFF. The CDR3 DNA reads as TGCGCCAGCCGGCAGTATAGCGGTGTCTATGAGCAGTTCTTC.

This clonotype was observed at least ten times. The chain has TRBV12-3 or TRBV12-4 and TRBJ2-1; TRBD2 is a possible D gene (6 bases). The CDR3 spans 17 residues. Trimming left V 4 bases short and J 2 bases short, with 18 bases between. CDR3 sequence (DNA): TGTGCCAGCAGTTCACCTCCCGCGGGGCCTACCTACAATGAGCAGTTCTTC. Protein: CASSSPPAGPTYNEQFF.